One TCR beta chain is described in this entry. The data were obtained in a study of CD8 T cells in Susac syndrome. An amount of RNA that ranged from 0.5 to 1 ug was reverse transcribed with random hexamers. TCR beta CDR3 was amplified by immunoSEQ multiplex PCR. This amplification extended across 54 Vbeta and 13 Jbeta segments. From the immunoSEQ multiplex PCR reads, TCRdb called clonotypes with MiXCR, one entry per CDR3 protein. The data hold approximately 200,000 distinct CDR3 sequences, with almost 96% observed a single time. The CDR3 consists of 14 residues. V lost 2 bases, J lost 2 bases, and 12 bases lay in between. CDR1 and CDR2 (germline): DFQATT, SNEGSKA (reference sequence). TCR beta sequences were obtained from blood CD8+ and CD4+ T cells. Each multiple sclerosis control was a treatment-naive patient with relapsing-remitting disease that was either stable or active. Through negative isolation, CD4+ and CD8+ T cells were obtained, while TEMRA cells were enriched using FACS.

This clonotype was obtained from a human donor with multiple sclerosis. The specimen sequenced was CD4+ T cells from PBMCs. V usage is TRBV20-1 and J usage is TRBJ1-2; D remains unclear. Here the CDR3 DNA reads TGCAGTGCTAGATCACGGATGGGAAACTATGGCTACACCTTC. Translation: CSARSRMGNYGYTF.